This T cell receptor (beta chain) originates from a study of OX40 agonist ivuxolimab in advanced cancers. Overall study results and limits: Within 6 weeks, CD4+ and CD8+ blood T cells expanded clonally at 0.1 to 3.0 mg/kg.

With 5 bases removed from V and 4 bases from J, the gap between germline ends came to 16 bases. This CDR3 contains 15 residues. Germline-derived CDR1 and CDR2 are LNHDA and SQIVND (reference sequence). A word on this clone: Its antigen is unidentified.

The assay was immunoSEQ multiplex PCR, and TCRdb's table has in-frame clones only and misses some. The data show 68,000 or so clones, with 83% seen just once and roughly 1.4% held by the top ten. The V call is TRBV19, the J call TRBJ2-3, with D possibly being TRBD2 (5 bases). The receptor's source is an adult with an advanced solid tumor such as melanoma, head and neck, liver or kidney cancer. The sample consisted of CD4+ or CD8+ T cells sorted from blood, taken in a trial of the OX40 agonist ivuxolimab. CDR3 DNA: TGTGCCAGTAGTCCGGTAGGTGGGAGAGCAGATACGCAGTATTTT. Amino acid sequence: CASSPVGGRADTQYF.